This entry is about one T cell receptor (beta chain). The antigen is not known. Germline assignment: CDR1 DFQATT and CDR2 SNEGSKA (reference sequence). V lost 7 bases and J lost 4, with 10 bases in between. The CDR3 consists of 11 residues. The data are from a study of Tregs in tolerant kidney transplant recipients. As for the study in general: Related graft donors supplied nonmyeloablative bone marrow transplants, and mixed chimerism was transient.

Unstimulated Tregs (CD4+CD25+CD127-) and CD4+CD25- non-Tregs were sorted from PBMCs. Produced via immunoSEQ multiplex PCR; TCRdb's table is partial and in-frame only. The sample shows about 69,000 clones, approximately 88% of them seen only once. Findings and limits, study-wide: Changing PCR primers prevented nucleotide comparison between some patients' samples. Activated donor B cell expansion appeared to reveal the most relevant donor-specific TCRbeta repertoire.

The specimen comprised CD4+ T cells from blood, sampled before the transplant. This chain links TRBV20-1 with TRBJ2-5; D is ambiguous. The TCR originated in a human donor who received a combined kidney and bone marrow transplant. CDR3 sequence (DNA): TGCAGTGAGCGCGTCCGAGAGACCCAGTACTTC. Its protein is CSERVRETQYF.